This T cell receptor beta chain was found in a study of shared clonotypes between healthy human individuals. Study at large: Each donor's CD4 naive and CD4 memory cells filled three plates apiece, CD8 naive two, and CD8 memory one.

This CDR3 comprises 12 residues. Trimming pared 1 base from V and 4 bases from J, leaving 4 bases between. CDR1 and CDR2 (germline): MDHEN, SYDVKM. As to this clone: What it binds is unknown. Different DNA sequences within this sample yield the same CDR3.

General observations from the study: Deeper or shallower sequencing was expected to change how clonotypes are shared among donors. Naive subsets generally had larger estimated richness than memory subsets.

Original data processing: For the immunoSEQ data, sequences were junction-only without quality scores, so filtering differed. Sequencing was performed with immunoSEQ multiplex PCR; in TCRdb, only in-frame clones are kept and a portion is missing. Clone size and V and J calls were adopted from that table, with D and trimming inferred from the DNA. Among some 1,400,000 clones listed, more than 95% were seen once. The chain joins TRBV28 to TRBJ1-1; D gene unclear. Sample: naive CD4+ T cells sorted from blood. Regarding subset: CD45RA+ positively selected. This TCR was sampled from a man aged 30 to 45 in good health. CDR3 protein: CASSLSSTEAFF. CDR3 DNA: TGTGCCAGCAGTTTATCGTCCACTGAAGCTTTCTTT.